One sample yielded the 7 T cell receptor beta chains listed below, sequenced in a study of spatial heterogeneity in lung cancer. TCRdb reprocessed the 5' RACE reads via MiXCR and lists one record per CDR3 protein. The sample includes 12,000 or so distinct CDR3 sequences, 5.5% to 7.5% of them seen just once. Noted time point: sample taken at primary tumor resection. Sequencing of whole RNA from tumor, nontumor lung or frozen PBMC involved no sorting. Source: normal lung tissue next to the tumor, taken at surgery. Receptors were obtained from a male donor with early-stage non-small cell lung cancer.

This clonotype was counted ten times or more. The chain joins TRBV5-4 to TRBJ2-3, with D tentatively TRBD1 or TRBD2 (5 bases each). Trimming left V 5 bases short and J 3 bases short, with 13 bases between. CDR1 is SGHNT, CDR2 YYREEE, per germline (reference sequence). There are 14 residues in the CDR3. CDR3 protein: CASRREGTTDTQYF. CDR3 nucleotides: TGTGCCAGCAGGCGAGAGGGGACGACAGATACGCAGTATTTT.

This clonotype was picked up many times. The genes are TRBV3-1 and TRBJ2-7; maybe TRBD2 (6 bases). V was cut by 1 base and J by 4 bases, with 8 bases left in between. The CDR3 contains 13 residues. Germline V gene data show CDR1 as LGHDT and CDR2 as YNNKEL (reference sequence). CDR3 bases: TGTGCCAGCAGCCAAGTGGGGGGATACGAGCAGTACTTC. It is translated as CASSQVGGYEQYF.

This clonotype was counted a few times. The chain links TRBV20-1 to TRBJ2-1; 10 bases align to TRBD2. The CDR3 runs 14 residues. After removal of 5 bases from V and 7 bases from J, the junction contained 8 bases not matched to a gene. Germline V gene data show CDR1 as DFQATT and CDR2 as SNEGSKA (reference sequence). CDR3 DNA sequence: TGCAGTGCTTCTAGCGGGAGCAATCTTAATGAGCAGTTCTTC. Translating it yields CSASSGSNLNEQFF.

This clonotype is medium-sized in the sample. The chain uses TRBV18 and TRBJ2-7; D ambiguous. Trimming removed 3 bases at V and 3 bases at J, with 9 bases between. This CDR3 contains 13 residues. Germline V gives CDR1 KGHSH, CDR2 LQKENI. In nucleotides, the CDR3 is TGTGCCAGCTCACCTGCGAAGGACTACGAGCAGTACTTC. It encodes CASSPAKDYEQYF.

The table lists this clonotype with many counts. V usage is TRBV29-1 and J usage is TRBJ2-5; 7 bases map to TRBD2. The junction had 2 bases not matched to a gene; V was cut back by 1 base and J by 3 bases. The CDR3 runs 13 residues. In germline, CDR1 is SQVTM, CDR2 ANQGSEA. DNA of the CDR3: TGCAGCGTTGAAGGGGGAGGGGAAGAGACCCAGTACTTC. It translates to CSVEGGGEETQYF.

This clonotype came up a few times. The chain employs TRBV4-1 and TRBJ2-7; D might be TRBD1 (5 bases). The germline V and J ends were trimmed by 0 bases and 5 bases, with 11 bases remaining between them. The CDR3 has 14 amino acids. The germline V gene encodes CDR1 MGHRA and CDR2 YSYEKL. CDR3 DNA sequence: TGCGCCAGCAGCCAAGAAGGCAGGGTCCACGAGCAGTACTTC. Amino acid sequence: CASSQEGRVHEQYF.

On this clonotype itself: This could be a read error, since a much larger clone is one nucleotide away. The J gene is TRBJ1-5, the V gene TRBV7-9, with D perhaps TRBD1 or TRBD2 (5 bases each). TRBJ2-3 matches the DNA end more closely, so the J call is doubtful. This CDR3 contains 15 residues. Germline values: CDR1 SEHNR, CDR2 FQNEAQ (reference sequence). DNA for the CDR3: TGTGCCAGCAGCTTAGGGGACGCCAGCAATCAGCCCCAGTATTTT. Protein: CASSLGDASNQPQYF.